The 24 T cell receptor beta chains listed next were all sequenced from one sample in a study of vaccination and CD4 T cells after COVID-19. The assay that was used to sequence DNA from cultured CD4+ T cells was the Oncomine TCR Beta short-read assay. TCRdb independently ran MiXCR on the PCR reads; one entry per CDR3 protein. Here the sample spans about 23,000 distinct CDR3 sequences, around 67% being singletons. Which antigens these TCRs recognize remains unknown. Regarding treatment: approximately 10-day PBMC culture with coronavirus spike peptide pools or control peptides (ViraFEST assay). The material was CD4+ T cells from blood, cultured in vitro, obtained after SARS-CoV-2 vaccination. These receptors originate from a human donor who received a COVID-19 vaccine.

The CDR3 DNA reads as TGTGCCAGCAGTTTGGTCGCCAGGTCCTCTGGAAACACCATATATTTT. Translated, it gives CASSLVARSSGNTIYF. The chain recombines TRBV12-3 or TRBV12-4 with TRBJ1-3; D gene ambiguous. This CDR3 region has 16 residues. V lost 3 bases to trimming and J lost 0 bases, with 12 bases between them.

The rearrangement uses TRBV5-1 and TRBJ2-7; 12 bases agree with TRBD2. This CDR3 comprises 16 residues. Germline trimming cut 4 bases from V and 3 bases from J; bases unmatched to any gene: 8. Per the germline V gene, CDR1 is SGHRS and CDR2 is YFSETQ. The DNA for the CDR3 is TGCGCCAGCAGCCGCCTAAGGACTAGCGGGGACTACGAGCAGTACTTC. This translates into CASSRLRTSGDYEQYF.

This chain links TRBV20-1 with TRBJ2-7; TRBD2 aligns across 12 bases. This CDR3 has 16 amino acids. Trimming at V came to 0 bases and at J to 5 bases, leaving 8 bases not matched to a gene. The germline gives CDR1 DFQATT, CDR2 SNEGSKA (reference sequence). The CDR3 DNA sequence: TGCAGTGCTAGAGATCCCCTAGCGGGGGGGCCTCACGAGCAGTACTTC. Translation gives CSARDPLAGGPHEQYF.

The chain uses TRBV10-1 and TRBJ1-5; D is possibly TRBD1 (5 bases). Trimming pared 2 bases from V and 5 bases from J, leaving 10 bases between. The germline CDR1 and CDR2 sequences are WNHNN and SYGVQD (reference sequence). CDR3 length equals 14 residues. CDR3 coding DNA: TGCGCCAGCAGTGAGCCGGCAGGGCATCAGCCCCAGCATTTT. It yields the protein CASSEPAGHQPQHF.

This chain connects TRBV19 to TRBJ2-7; D is ambiguous. CDR3 length: 11 residues. V shed 2 bases and J shed 9 bases, with 8 bases lying between them. Germline V gene lookup returns CDR1 LNHDA and CDR2 SQIVND (reference sequence). The CDR3 DNA is TGTGCCAGTAGTATAAGGGTGGGGCAGTACTTC. Translating it yields CASSIRVGQYF.

The chain combines TRBV25-1 with TRBJ1-5; 11 nucleotides align to TRBD1. Germline values: CDR1 MGHDK, CDR2 SYGVNS. With V trimmed by 5 bases and J by 4 bases, 13 bases remained unmatched. CDR3 length: 18 residues. CDR3 in DNA: TGTGCCAGCAGTCTTTCCAGGGACAGGGGGTCTAAGAATCAGCCCCAGCATTTT. Translating gives CASSLSRDRGSKNQPQHF.

The table lists this clonotype with a count of one. CDR3 nucleotide sequence: TGTGCCAGCAGTGGGTTAAGGGGGCAAGACTATGGCTACACCTTC. This translates into CASSGLRGQDYGYTF. The chain employs TRBV2 and TRBJ1-2; TRBD1 matches at 7 bases. Germline V CDR1 and CDR2: SNHLY, FYNNEI. The V gene end was trimmed by 4 bases and the J gene end by 3 bases; junction bases not matched to a gene: 8. This CDR3 is 15 amino acids long.

The rearrangement uses TRBV5-4 and TRBJ2-5; 13 bases match TRBD2. The germline V gene encodes CDR1 SGHNT and CDR2 YYREEE (reference sequence). The junction had 6 bases not matched to a gene; V was cut back by 5 bases and J by 5 bases. This CDR3 region has 15 residues. The CDR3 nucleotides are TGTGCCAGCAGGGTGACTAGCGGGGGGCCTGAGACCCAGTACTTC. Its protein product is CASRVTSGGPETQYF.

This clonotype came up a few times. V usage is TRBV7-9 and J usage is TRBJ2-2; 10 bases fit TRBD2. Per the germline V gene, CDR1 is SEHNR and CDR2 is FQNEAQ (reference sequence). The CDR3 has 14 residues. Germline trimming cut 5 bases from V and 6 bases from J; bases unmatched to any gene: 3. DNA for the CDR3: TGTGCCAGCAGCGCGACTAGCGGGTCCGGGGAGCTGTTTTTT. It specifies CASSATSGSGELFF.

On this clonotype itself: A read error is possible here, since a much larger clone lies one base away. Because the CDR3 is missing its conserved closing phenylalanine or tryptophan, this is likely a read error. The DNA is left out, because the CDR3 cannot be placed on it with certainty; the CDR3 is given as TCRdb lists it. The gene calls are TRBV6-4 and TRBJ1-1; the table's D call, TRBD1, was not checked against the DNA. CDR1 is MRHNA and CDR2 is SNTAGT in the germline V gene. The CDR3 contains 14 residues when both ends are counted. The CDR3 reads CASSDVFGDPKTFL.

The chain employs TRBV6-5 and TRBJ1-6; 7 bases match TRBD1. Germline loops: CDR1 MNHEY, CDR2 SVGAGI. After removal of 2 bases from V and 10 bases from J, the junction contained 8 bases not matched to a gene. CDR3 size: 15 residues. The CDR3 DNA sequence: TGTGCCAGCAGTTACAACCCCGGGACAGTATCACCCCTCCACTTT. This gives the protein CASSYNPGTVSPLHF.

The rearrangement uses TRBV7-2 and TRBJ2-7; D is undetermined. This CDR3 is built from 12 residues. Deletions cut 4 bases from V and 1 base from J, with 5 bases between. Germline assignment: CDR1 SGHTA and CDR2 FQGNSA. DNA of the CDR3: TGTGCCAGCAGCTCAAATTCCTACGAGCAGTACTTC. Protein product: CASSSNSYEQYF.

The J gene is TRBJ1-2, the V gene TRBV20-1; a weak D match, TRBD1 (5 bases). The CDR3 extends over 17 amino acids. V was pared by 1 base and J by 1 base, with 19 bases between. CDR1 DFQATT and CDR2 SNEGSKA come from the germline V gene (reference sequence). CDR3 sequence (DNA): TGCAGTGCTAGAGGAACCAGGGCAGACCAACTTAACTATGGCTACACCTTC. This gives the protein CSARGTRADQLNYGYTF.

V gene TRBV7-8 combines with J gene TRBJ1-5, with unresolved D. Trimming stripped 0 bases from V and 12 bases from J, with 12 bases between. The CDR3 is made up of 13 amino acids. CDR1 SGHVS and CDR2 FQNEAQ come from the germline V gene. The CDR3 coding sequence is TGTGCCAGCAGCTTAGCGAGTAACCAACTCCAGCATTTT. It encodes CASSLASNQLQHF.

The rearrangement links TRBV20-1 to TRBJ2-5, with 9 positions matching TRBD2. Germline CDR1 DFQATT, CDR2 SNEGSKA (reference sequence). The CDR3 is made up of 16 amino acids. J lost 1 base, V lost 4 bases, and 10 bases had no gene match. The CDR3 spells CSATPTSGILQETQYF. The CDR3 DNA sequence: TGCAGTGCTACGCCGACTAGCGGTATCCTCCAAGAGACCCAGTACTTC.

The genes are TRBV20-1 and TRBJ2-3; D remains unclear. The germline V gene has CDR1 DFQATT and CDR2 SNEGSKA (reference sequence). The CDR3 loop spans 14 amino acids. Trimming left V 2 bases short and J 1 base short, with 10 bases between. DNA of the CDR3: TGCAGTGCTAGATTTCAGAGTGGCACAGATACGCAGTATTTT. This sequence encodes CSARFQSGTDTQYF.

The CDR3 DNA is TGTGCCAGCAGTTTGACAGGCTATAATTCACCCCTCCACTTT. Residues: CASSLTGYNSPLHF. The V call is TRBV12-3 or TRBV12-4, the J call TRBJ1-6, with TRBD1 as a possible D gene (6 bases). This CDR3 is built from 14 residues. V lost 3 bases and J 3 bases, leaving 6 bases between the germline ends.

CDR3 region: CSARSGDSRFYEQYF. DNA of the CDR3: TGCAGTGCCCGGAGCGGGGACAGTCGCTTCTACGAGCAGTACTTC. The rearrangement links TRBV20-1 to TRBJ2-7; D assignment may be TRBD1 or TRBD2 (7 bases each). Trimming took off 6 bases at V and 3 bases at J, with 21 bases between the two ends. Germline V gene lookup returns CDR1 DFQATT and CDR2 SNEGSKA (reference sequence). The CDR3 runs 15 residues.

This clonotype was seen only a few times. The chain carries TRBV6-4 and TRBJ2-2; D could derive from TRBD1 or TRBD2 (5 bases each). Germline V gene lookup returns CDR1 MRHNA and CDR2 SNTAGT. The CDR3 covers 13 residues. V was shortened by 2 bases and J by 6 bases, with 7 bases between the two germline ends. This chain's CDR3 is CASSDPGPGELFF. The DNA of the CDR3 is TGTGCCAGCAGTGACCCGGGACCCGGGGAGCTGTTTTTT.

The chain has TRBV18 and TRBJ1-5; D uncertain. Per the germline V gene, CDR1 is KGHSH and CDR2 is LQKENI. This CDR3 has 16 residues. Trimming left V 2 bases short and J 1 base short, with 12 bases between. CDR3 sequence reads: CASSPYVALSNQPQHF. CDR3 nucleotide sequence: TGTGCCAGCTCACCATATGTTGCATTAAGCAATCAGCCCCAGCATTTT.

The V gene is TRBV6-1, the J gene TRBJ2-7; D assignment may be TRBD1 or TRBD2 (7 bases each). CDR1 and CDR2 from the germline V gene are MNHNS and SASEGT. The CDR3 runs 15 residues. Trimming took 5 bases from V and 4 from J, leaving 18 bases between them. DNA of the CDR3: TGTGCCAGCAGTAAGACAGGGAGGGGGCAATACGAGCAGTACTTC. This gives the protein CASSKTGRGQYEQYF.

The chain uses TRBV24-1 and TRBJ2-3; 8 nucleotides agree with TRBD2. Germline loops: CDR1 KGHDR, CDR2 SFDVKD. Germline trimming cut 5 bases from V and 1 base from J; bases unmatched to any gene: 4. The CDR3 spans 15 residues. The CDR3 DNA sequence: TGTGCCACCAGTGCCATTAGCGGGGGCACAGATACGCAGTATTTT. Translated, it gives CATSAISGGTDTQYF.

The V call is TRBV24-1, the J call TRBJ2-6, with 8 bases fitting TRBD1. V lost 7 bases, J lost 0 bases, and 10 bases stayed unmatched. Germline assignment: CDR1 KGHDR and CDR2 SFDVKD. The CDR3 extends over 18 amino acids. The CDR3 region is CATSPAGTGYSGANVLTF. The CDR3, as DNA: TGTGCCACCAGCCCGGCCGGGACAGGATACTCTGGGGCCAACGTCCTGACTTTC.

This CDR3 is CASSVGAEAFF. DNA of the CDR3: TGTGCCAGCAGTGTGGGGGCTGAAGCTTTCTTT. The chain recombines TRBV2 with TRBJ1-1, with a tentative D call TRBD1 (5 bases). Germline CDR1 reads SNHLY; CDR2 reads FYNNEI. The V gene lost 4 bases and the J gene lost 6 bases, with 6 bases spanning the gap. The length of the CDR3 is 11 residues.